The TCR beta chain described here comes from a study of blood T cell repertoires in COVID-19. The germline V gene encodes CDR1 WNHNN and CDR2 SYGVQD (reference sequence). The CDR3 sequence is 14 residues long. Between the trimmed V and J ends, which lost 10 bases and 1 base, there was a span of 16 bases. Original data processing: Quantification of nucleated cells was approximated via reference gene primer amplification. The method was immunoSEQ multiplex PCR; TCRdb's version includes in-frame clones alone and lacks a portion of them. V and J calls and clone size are copied from that table; D and trimming were computed from the DNA. Among 13,000 to 15,000 clones listed, 80% to 90% were seen once. This clone appeared a single time.

This chain uses TRBV10-1 with TRBJ1-1; D is unclear. Sequencing used peripheral blood. The receptor was derived from a woman aged 60 to 75 with acute or convalescent COVID-19. CDR3 sequence reads: CATLQLSRNTEAFF. The CDR3 DNA reads TGCGCCACCCTCCAGTTGTCCCGGAACACTGAAGCTTTCTTT.